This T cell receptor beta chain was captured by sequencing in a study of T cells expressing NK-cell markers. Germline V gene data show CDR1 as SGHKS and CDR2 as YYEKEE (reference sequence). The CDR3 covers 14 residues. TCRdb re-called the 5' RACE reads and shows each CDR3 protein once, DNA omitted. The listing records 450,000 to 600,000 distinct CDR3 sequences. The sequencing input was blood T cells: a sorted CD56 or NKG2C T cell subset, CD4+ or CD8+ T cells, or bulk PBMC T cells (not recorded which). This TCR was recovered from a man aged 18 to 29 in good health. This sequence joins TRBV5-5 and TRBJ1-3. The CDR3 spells CASSLQSSGNTIYF.